The TCR beta chain described here comes from a study of blood T cell repertoires in COVID-19. Repertoires were generated with immunoSEQ multiplex PCR, while TCRdb's copy carries only in-frame clones and drops some. In the table there are 95,000 to 150,000 clones, 80% to 90% of which are singletons. The specimen was peripheral blood. This receptor was taken from a man in his 70s with active or convalescent COVID-19.

The DNA for the CDR3 is TGTGCCAGTAGTATAGGGGCTACTAGCGGGAGCTTAAGCGAGCAGTACTTC. Protein sequence: CASSIGATSGSLSEQYF. The rearrangement joins TRBV19 to TRBJ2-7, with 11 bases identical to TRBD2. The germline V gene encodes CDR1 LNHDA and CDR2 SQIVND (reference sequence). V trimming: 1 base; J trimming: 6 bases; junction bases outside the gene matches: 11. CDR3 length equals 17 residues.